Listed below are T cell receptor beta chains from one sample, sequenced in a study of blood T cell repertoires in COVID-19. Assay: immunoSEQ multiplex PCR; the TCRdb copy retains only in-frame clones and omits some. Here the sample spans around 260,000 clones, roughly 90% being singletons. Material: peripheral blood. These TCRs come from a man in his sixties who had recovered from COVID-19. CDR3s include the opening cysteine and the closing phenylalanine or tryptophan. D genes are given only for firm matches. Only part of the rows carry a size: once, few, many, or a class if the clone is expanded.

TRBJ1-3	TRBV18	TRBD1	NA	CASSSGGPNSGNTIYF	TGTGCCAGCTCATCAGGGGGACCAAACTCTGGAAACACCATATATTTT
TRBJ1-1	TRBV4-1	NA	NA	CASSFRLDTEAFF	TGCGCCAGCAGCTTTCGGTTGGACACTGAAGCTTTCTTT
TRBJ1-2	TRBV12-3/TRBV12-4	TRBD1	NA	CASSEQGSDTF	TGTGCCAGCAGTGAACAGGGGTCTGACACCTTC
TRBJ2-1	TRBV7-2	TRBD2	NA	CASSLVRGGSNEQFF	TGTGCCAGCAGCTTAGTACGCGGGGGGTCCAATGAGCAGTTCTTC
TRBJ1-1	TRBV7-2	TRBD1	NA	CASTVWGTGRNTEAFF	TGTGCCAGCACCGTATGGGGGACAGGGAGGAACACTGAAGCTTTCTTT
TRBJ1-2	TRBV5-1	NA	once	CASRSLGQNGYTF	TGCGCCAGCCGGTCACTCGGACAGAATGGCTACACCTTC
TRBJ1-2	TRBV4-1	NA	once	CASSSTQGIEGYTF	TGCGCCAGCAGCTCCACACAGGGAATCGAGGGCTACACCTTC
TRBJ2-3	TRBV7-2	NA	NA	CASSLEVARGWATDTQYF	TGTGCCAGCAGCTTAGAGGTTGCGCGGGGTTGGGCCACAGATACGCAGTATTTT
TRBJ1-6	TRBV2	TRBD1	NA	CASSLPGQGGYSPLHF	TGTGCCAGCTCTTTACCGGGACAGGGGGGCTATTCACCCCTCCACTTT
TRBJ1-4	TRBV7-7	NA	NA	CASSATIGANEKLFF	TGTGCCAGCAGCGCGACGATAGGGGCCAATGAAAAACTGTTTTTT
TRBJ2-2	TRBV5-1	NA	NA	CASSSSPLSTGELFF	TGCGCCAGCAGCTCCTCACCCCTGTCGACAGGGGAGCTGTTTTTT
TRBJ2-5	TRBV20-1	NA	NA	CSASTGRYETQYF	TGCAGTGCTAGTACGGGGAGGTATGAGACCCAGTACTTC
TRBJ2-5	TRBV5-1	NA	NA	CASSLAGGGETQYF	TGCGCCAGCAGCTTGGCGGGGGGCGGGGAGACCCAGTACTTC
TRBJ2-7	TRBV25-1	NA	NA	CASSEGRAAYEQYF	TGTGCCAGCAGTGAGGGTCGCGCGGCTTACGAGCAGTACTTC
TRBJ2-7	TRBV6-5	TRBD1	NA	CASSYKTGGASYEQYF	TGTGCCAGCAGTTACAAGACAGGGGGCGCCTCATACGAGCAGTACTTC
TRBJ1-5	TRBV7-2	NA	NA	CASSLGWTGNQPQHF	TGTGCCAGCAGCTTAGGGTGGACAGGCAATCAGCCCCAGCATTTT
TRBJ1-1	TRBV5-1	TRBD1	NA	CASSRQGMNTEAFF	TGCGCCAGCAGCCGACAGGGGATGAACACTGAAGCTTTCTTT
TRBJ1-6	TRBV5-4	NA	NA	CASSPQGSSYNSPLHF	TGTGCCAGCAGCCCACAGGGTAGCTCCTATAATTCACCCCTCCACTTT
TRBJ2-2	TRBV7-2	NA	few	CASSPTGIGGELFF	TGTGCCAGCAGCCCCACAGGGATCGGCGGGGAGCTGTTTTTT
TRBJ2-7	TRBV9	NA	NA	CASTVDGEGEQYF	TGTGCCAGCACCGTAGACGGGGAAGGCGAGCAGTACTTC
TRBJ2-5	TRBV9	TRBD2	NA	CASSATGLAGGRVETQYF	TGTGCCAGCAGCGCAACGGGACTAGCGGGGGGTAGGGTAGAGACCCAGTACTTC
TRBJ1-2	TRBV13	NA	NA	CASSWRGGGPGYTF	TGTGCCAGCAGCTGGAGGGGCGGCGGACCTGGCTACACCTTC
TRBJ2-1	TRBV9	TRBD1	NA	CASSPVTGGYNEQFF	TGTGCCAGCAGCCCAGTGACAGGGGGCTACAATGAGCAGTTCTTC
TRBJ1-1	TRBV20-1	NA	NA	CSASLTADTEAFF	TGCAGTGCTAGTCTCACCGCGGACACTGAAGCTTTCTTT
TRBJ1-5	TRBV27	NA	many	CASSANRDTQPQHF	TGTGCCAGCAGTGCAAACCGGGACACTCAGCCCCAGCATTTT
TRBJ2-2	TRBV7-2	TRBD2	NA	CASSNTNLAGGPGTGELFF	TGTGCCAGCAGCAATACAAATCTAGCGGGGGGGCCCGGGACCGGGGAGCTGTTTTTT
TRBJ2-1	TRBV5-1	NA	NA	CASSLGGANEQFF	TGCGCCAGCAGCTTGGGCGGGGCCAATGAGCAGTTCTTC
TRBJ1-5	TRBV6-6	NA	few	CASSYTVTQPQHF	TGTGCCAGCAGTTATACGGTAACTCAGCCCCAGCATTTT
TRBJ1-4	TRBV9	NA	NA	CASSAMLTEPNNEKLFF	TGTGCCAGCAGCGCCATGTTGACAGAGCCAAATAATGAAAAACTGTTTTTT